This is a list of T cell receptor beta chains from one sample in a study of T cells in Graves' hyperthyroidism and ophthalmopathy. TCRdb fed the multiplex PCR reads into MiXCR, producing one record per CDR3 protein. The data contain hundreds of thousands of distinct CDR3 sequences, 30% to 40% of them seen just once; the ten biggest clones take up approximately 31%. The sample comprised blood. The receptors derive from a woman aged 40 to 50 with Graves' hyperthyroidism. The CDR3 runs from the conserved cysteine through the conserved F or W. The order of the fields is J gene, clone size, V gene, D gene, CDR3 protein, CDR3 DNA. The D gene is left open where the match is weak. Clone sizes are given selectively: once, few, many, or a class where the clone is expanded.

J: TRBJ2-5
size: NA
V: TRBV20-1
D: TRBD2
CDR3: CSASSGGRQPQYF
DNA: TGCAGTGCTAGTTCGGGGGGGCGTCAGCCCCAGTACTTC

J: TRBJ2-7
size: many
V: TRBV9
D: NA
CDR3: CASSPDSRVEQYF
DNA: TGTGCCAGCAGCCCCGATTCAAGGGTCGAGCAGTACTTC

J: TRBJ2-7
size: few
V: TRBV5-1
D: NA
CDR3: CASSLYESGEQYF
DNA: TGTGCCAGCAGCTTGTATGAGTCCGGCGAGCAGTACTTC

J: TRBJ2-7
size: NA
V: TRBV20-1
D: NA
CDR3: CSAHRGGFDEQYF
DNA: TGCAGTGCCCACAGGGGGGGGTTCGACGAGCAGTACTTC

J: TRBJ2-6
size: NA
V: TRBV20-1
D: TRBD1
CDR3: CSAMGTGAGANVLTF
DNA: TGCAGTGCTATGGGGACAGGGGCTGGGGCCAACGTCCTGACTTTC

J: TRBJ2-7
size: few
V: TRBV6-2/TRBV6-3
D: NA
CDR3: CASSYKASEQYF
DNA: TGTGCCAGCAGTTACAAGGCTTCCGAGCAGTACTTC

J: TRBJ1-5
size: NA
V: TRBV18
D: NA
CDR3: CASSLGERPQHF
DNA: TGTGCCAGCTCTCTGGGGGAAAGGCCCCAGCATTTT

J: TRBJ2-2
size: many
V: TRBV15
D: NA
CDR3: CATSRNRGYLHGELFF
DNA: TGTGCCACCAGCAGAAATAGGGGGTACCTACACGGGGAGCTGTTTTTT

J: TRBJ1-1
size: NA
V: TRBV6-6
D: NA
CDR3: CASSQLQGTGFDTEAFF
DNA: TGTGCCAGCAGTCAACTTCAAGGTACAGGGTTCGACACTGAAGCTTTCTTT

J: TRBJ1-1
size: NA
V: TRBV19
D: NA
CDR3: CASSVAGWKNTEAFF
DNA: TGTGCCAGTAGTGTTGCAGGGTGGAAGAACACTGAAGCTTTCTTT

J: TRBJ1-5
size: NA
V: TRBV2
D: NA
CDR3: CASSTARLLRQPQHF
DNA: TGTGCCAGCAGTACCGCAAGGCTCCTGAGGCAGCCCCAGCATTTT

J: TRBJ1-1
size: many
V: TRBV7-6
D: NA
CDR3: CASSLTGKGSTEAFF
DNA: TGTGCCAGCAGTTTAACAGGGAAGGGGAGCACTGAAGCTTTCTTT

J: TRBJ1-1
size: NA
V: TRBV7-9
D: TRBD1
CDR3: CASTWTGTEAFF
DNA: TGTGCCAGCACGTGGACAGGGACTGAAGCTTTCTTT

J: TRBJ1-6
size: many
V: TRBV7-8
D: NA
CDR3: CASSLMERGDNSPLHF
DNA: TGTGCCAGCAGCTTAATGGAAAGGGGGGATAATTCACCCCTCCACTTT

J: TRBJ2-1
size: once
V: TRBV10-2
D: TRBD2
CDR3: CACRLAGGNEQFF
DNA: TGCGCCTGCCGACTAGCTGGAGGGAATGAGCAGTTCTTC

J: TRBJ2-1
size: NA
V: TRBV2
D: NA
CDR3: CASSVGQRTDEQFF
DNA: TGTGCCAGCAGTGTTGGACAGCGGACGGATGAGCAGTTCTTC

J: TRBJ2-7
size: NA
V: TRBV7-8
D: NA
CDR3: CASSLVTVSHEQYF
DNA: TGTGCCAGCAGCTTGGTGACGGTCTCCCACGAGCAGTACTTC

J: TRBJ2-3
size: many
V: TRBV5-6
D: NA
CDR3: CASSHPGPLTDTQYF
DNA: TGTGCCAGCAGTCATCCGGGACCGCTCACAGATACGCAGTATTTT

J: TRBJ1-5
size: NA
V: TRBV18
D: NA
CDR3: CASSPPEVRQPQHF
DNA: TGTGCCAGCTCACCACCGGAAGTCAGGCAGCCCCAGCATTTT

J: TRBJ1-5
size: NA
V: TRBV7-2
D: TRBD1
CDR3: CASSDGTGGGGQPQHF
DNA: TGTGCCAGCAGCGACGGGACAGGGGGGGGCGGTCAGCCCCAGCATTTT

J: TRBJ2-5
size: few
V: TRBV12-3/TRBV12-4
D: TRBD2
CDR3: CASGISGRGKETQYF
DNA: TGTGCCAGCGGGATTAGCGGGAGGGGGAAAGAGACCCAGTACTTC

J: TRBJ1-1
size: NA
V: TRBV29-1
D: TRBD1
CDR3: CSQVGRGLGAEAFF
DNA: TGCAGCCAAGTAGGCAGGGGGCTTGGGGCTGAAGCTTTCTTT

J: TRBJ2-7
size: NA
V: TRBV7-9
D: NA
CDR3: CASSPTGQYF
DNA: TGTGCCAGCAGCCCGACGGGACAGTACTTC

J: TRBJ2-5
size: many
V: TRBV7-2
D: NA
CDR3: CASSLWAGGETQYF
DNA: TGTGCCAGCAGCTTATGGGCAGGAGGGGAGACCCAGTACTTC

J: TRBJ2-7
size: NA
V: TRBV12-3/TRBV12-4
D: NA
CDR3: CASSFSFTSPNLEQYF
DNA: TGTGCCAGCAGTTTTTCTTTCACTAGCCCTAACCTCGAGCAGTACTTC

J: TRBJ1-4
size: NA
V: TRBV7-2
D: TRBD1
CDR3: CASSQGIGTEDKWGLFF
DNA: TGTGCCAGCAGCCAAGGGATCGGGACAGAGGATAAGTGGGGACTGTTTTTT

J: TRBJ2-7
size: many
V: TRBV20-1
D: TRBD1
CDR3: CSAGTGLYEQYF
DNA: TGCAGTGCCGGGACAGGGCTCTACGAGCAGTACTTC

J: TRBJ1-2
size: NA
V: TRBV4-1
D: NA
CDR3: CASSQVSAGYENYGYTF
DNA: TGCGCCAGCAGCCAAGTTTCCGCCGGGTACGAGAACTATGGCTACACCTTC

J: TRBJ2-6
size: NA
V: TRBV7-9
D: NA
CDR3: CASSPTHPTAASGANVLTF
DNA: TGTGCCAGCAGTCCAACCCACCCCACAGCAGCCTCTGGGGCCAACGTCCTGACTTTC

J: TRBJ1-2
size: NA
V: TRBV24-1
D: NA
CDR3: CATSEGPVDYGYTF
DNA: TGTGCCACCAGTGAAGGCCCAGTGGACTATGGCTACACCTTC

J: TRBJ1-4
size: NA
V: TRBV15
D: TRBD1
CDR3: CATSAPPGTGDEKLFF
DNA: TGTGCCACCAGCGCACCACCCGGGACAGGGGATGAAAAACTGTTTTTT

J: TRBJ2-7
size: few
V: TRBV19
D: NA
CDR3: CASSIRRGSYEQYF
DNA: TGTGCCAGTAGTATTCGGCGGGGCTCCTACGAGCAGTACTTC

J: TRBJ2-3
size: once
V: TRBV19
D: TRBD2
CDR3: CALGGRGDTQYF
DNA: TGTGCCCTAGGCGGGAGGGGAGATACGCAGTATTTT

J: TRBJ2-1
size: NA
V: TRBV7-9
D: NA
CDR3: CASSLAGLTAYNEQFF
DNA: TGTGCCAGCAGCTTAGCTGGGCTGACCGCCTACAATGAGCAGTTCTTC

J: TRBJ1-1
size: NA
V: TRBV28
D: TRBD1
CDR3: CASLGQGLEAFF
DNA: TGTGCCAGCCTCGGACAGGGGCTTGAAGCTTTCTTT

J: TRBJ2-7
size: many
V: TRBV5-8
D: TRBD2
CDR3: CASSSSGRPYEQYF
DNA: TGTGCCAGCAGCTCTAGCGGGAGGCCCTACGAGCAGTACTTC